This record covers a single T cell receptor beta chain. The germline gives CDR1 SGDLS, CDR2 YYNGEE. There are 16 residues in the CDR3. The ends lost 0 bases at V and 3 bases at J; junction bases unmatched: 2. The data were taken from a study of blood T cell repertoires in COVID-19. Overall study context: From the United States, Italy and Spain came samples of acute and convalescent COVID-19. In each case, the material was cDNA or gDNA derived from T cells, B-cell-depleted T cells, or PBMCs.

Per the original methods: Estimation of nucleated cell counts relied on the amplification of reference gene primers. TCRdb's copy holds only in-frame clones and misses some; the assay was immunoSEQ multiplex PCR. That table is the source of V, J and clone size, and D and trimming were worked out from the DNA. The sample lists under 300,000 clones, around 90% occurring once. The V call is TRBV9, the J call TRBJ2-2; 10 positions agree with TRBD2. The clonotype was recovered from a woman aged 70 to 79 with active or convalescent COVID-19. What was sequenced was peripheral blood. This CDR3 reads CASSVVAGGHTGELFF. In nucleotides, the CDR3 is TGTGCCAGCAGCGTAGTAGCGGGGGGCCACACCGGGGAGCTGTTTTTT.